Shown below are 25 T cell receptor beta chains from a single sample sequenced in a study of CXCR3-negative and CXCR3-positive naive CD8 T cells. Study results and limitations: Greater hydrophobicity was found in TRB CDR3s of CXCR3-positive naive cells than of CXCR3-negative naive cells.

These TCRs' antigens remain unknown. With UMI labels, 5' RACE was used to prepare the TRB cDNA libraries. TCRdb processed the 5' RACE reads again and assigns one entry to each CDR3 protein, with no DNA. There are some 150,000 distinct CDR3 sequences in the sample, with about 0.48% held by the top ten. The sample taken for sequencing was naive CXCR3+ CD8+ T cells from blood. Indicated subset: CD45RO-CCR7+CD27+CD95- naive CD8+ T cells expressing CXCR3 (TNR3+). The receptors originated from a human donor in good health. Some clones in this sample may be carry-over from other donors' samples.

The V gene is TRBV15, the J gene TRBJ2-2; absent DNA, TCRdb's TRBD1 call cannot be checked. Germline V gene lookup returns CDR1 LNHNV and CDR2 YYDKDF (reference sequence). This CDR3 spans 17 amino acids. The CDR3 protein is CATSRDRGQVITGELFF.

The J gene is TRBJ2-7, the V gene TRBV7-2; the D gene TCRdb calls, TRBD1, cannot be checked with no DNA. CDR3 length: 14 amino acids. The germline gives CDR1 SGHTA, CDR2 FQGNSA. The CDR3 spells CASSYTGTANEQYF.

This chain connects TRBV2 to TRBJ2-5; with no DNA, the TCRdb D assignment of TRBD1 cannot be verified. CDR1 SNHLY and CDR2 FYNNEI come from the germline V gene. The CDR3 covers 13 residues. CDR3 sequence reads: CASSNSGGAFWYF.

The chain couples TRBV12-3 or TRBV12-4 to TRBJ2-1. This CDR3 is built from 12 residues. The CDR3 here is CASSLGVDEQFF.

The chain uses TRBV6-6 and TRBJ2-7; TCRdb lists TRBD1, though no DNA is available to test this call. The germline V gene encodes CDR1 MNHNY and CDR2 SVGAGI (reference sequence). The CDR3 consists of 16 residues. The CDR3 sequence is CASSPTQPGHNYEQYF.

V and J are TRBV20-1 and TRBJ2-3. The CDR3 loop spans 13 amino acids. Germline CDR1 DFQATT, CDR2 SNEGSKA (reference sequence). CDR3: CSARQATTDTQYF.

The V call is TRBV19, the J call TRBJ2-7; absent DNA, TCRdb's TRBD1 call cannot be checked. The CDR3 extends over 15 amino acids. Germline CDR1 LNHDA, CDR2 SQIVND (reference sequence). The CDR3 loop reads CASSIGTGDFYEQYF.

The chain combines TRBV4-3 with TRBJ2-7; TCRdb lists TRBD2, though no DNA is available to test this call. The CDR3 has 17 residues. In germline, CDR1 is LGHNA, CDR2 YSLEER. The CDR3 loop is CASSQDLLAGTSYEQYF.

The chain employs TRBV18 and TRBJ2-3; lacking DNA, the TRBD2 call made by TCRdb goes unchecked. Germline CDR1 and CDR2: KGHSH and LQKENI. The CDR3 contains 16 residues. CDR3 sequence reads: CASSLTQTSSADTQYF.

The chain links TRBV12-3 or TRBV12-4 to TRBJ2-1; TCRdb gives TRBD2 as the D gene, but with no DNA this cannot be confirmed. The CDR3 contains 12 residues. The CDR3 reads CASSSTRIEQFF.

The V call is TRBV7-9, the J call TRBJ1-1; TCRdb's D gene call, TRBD1, goes unchecked for lack of DNA. Germline V gene sequence: CDR1 SEHNR, CDR2 FQNEAQ (reference sequence). The length of the CDR3 is 15 residues. Here the CDR3 reads CASSPIQGDNTEAFF. The whole variable domain, filled in from reference TRBV7-9 and TRBJ1-1, reads DTGVSQNPRHKITKRGQNVTFRCDPISEHNRLYWYRQTLGQGPEFLTYFQNEAQLEKSRLLSDRFSAERPKGSFSTLEIQRTEQGDSAMYLCASSPIQGDNTEAFFGQGTRLTVV.

The chain couples TRBV7-9 to TRBJ2-7; TCRdb designates TRBD1, a call that cannot be tested without DNA. CDR3 length: 15 residues. Germline lookup yields CDR1 SEHNR and CDR2 FQNEAQ (reference sequence). Here the CDR3 reads CASSPEWGGAYEQYF.

This chain joins TRBV24-1 and TRBJ2-1; TCRdb names TRBD2, which stays unverified in the absence of DNA. The germline CDR1 and CDR2 sequences are KGHDR and SFDVKD. There are 14 residues in the CDR3. The CDR3 protein is CATSEGRTYNEQFF.

The chain employs TRBV12-3 or TRBV12-4 and TRBJ2-3; the TRBD1 assignment by TCRdb is unverifiable without DNA. The CDR3 sequence is 12 residues long. The CDR3 loop is CASSQGADTQYF.

This chain joins TRBV4-2 and TRBJ2-7. The CDR3 has 14 amino acids. Germline V gene lookup returns CDR1 LGHNA and CDR2 YNFKEQ. The CDR3 is CASSQDDTLREQYF.

CDR3: CASSLGERDLYNEQFF. The chain employs TRBV5-1 and TRBJ2-1. The CDR3 covers 16 residues. CDR1 is SGHRS, CDR2 YFSETQ, per germline. The full variable domain, completed using reference TRBV5-1 and TRBJ2-1, is KAGVTQTPRYLIKTRGQQVTLSCSPISGHRSVSWYQQTPGQGLQFLFEYFSETQRNKGNFPGRFSGRQFSNSRSEMNVSTLELGDSALYLCASSLGERDLYNEQFFGPGTRLTVL.

This chain connects TRBV7-2 to TRBJ1-2; TCRdb's D call, TRBD1, is unchecked because there is no DNA. The CDR3 runs 14 residues. Germline V gives CDR1 SGHTA, CDR2 FQGNSA. This chain's CDR3 is CASSLGGVYYGYTF.

The chain employs TRBV4-3 and TRBJ2-7; TCRdb gives TRBD2 as the D gene, but with no DNA this cannot be confirmed. Germline values: CDR1 LGHNA, CDR2 YSLEER. The CDR3 has 15 amino acids. This CDR3 reads CASSQDSGLNYEQYF.

The chain joins TRBV14 to TRBJ2-3; the TCRdb call, TRBD1, lacks DNA for checking. Germline V lookup: CDR1 SGHDN, CDR2 FVKESK. The length of the CDR3 is 16 residues. The CDR3 protein is CASSQEWGPSTDTQYF.

This rearrangement joins TRBV12-3 or TRBV12-4 to TRBJ2-7; TCRdb's D call of TRBD2 is untestable without DNA. This CDR3 is built from 15 residues. The CDR3 protein is CASSPGTSGSYEQYF.

V gene TRBV5-6 combines with J gene TRBJ1-1; the TCRdb D gene call, TRBD1, has no DNA to confirm it. This CDR3 region has 18 residues. Germline CDR1 is SGHDT and CDR2 is YYEEEE. The CDR3: CASSLSPRVMFLSTEAFF. The complete variable domain, with remaining parts taken from reference TRBV5-6 and TRBJ1-1, reads DAGVTQSPTHLIKTRGQQVTLRCSPKSGHDTVSWYQQALGQGPQFIFQYYEEEERQRGNFPDRFSGHQFPNYSSELNVNALLLGDSALYLCASSLSPRVMFLSTEAFFGQGTRLTVV.

The chain joins TRBV4-1 to TRBJ2-1; the D call from TCRdb, TRBD2, cannot be confirmed without DNA. This CDR3 comprises 16 residues. Per the germline V gene, CDR1 is MGHRA and CDR2 is YSYEKL. The CDR3 sequence: CASRLTSGSSYNEQFF.

V and J are TRBV6-4 and TRBJ1-1; TCRdb's D call, TRBD1, is unchecked because there is no DNA. The germline V gene encodes CDR1 MRHNA and CDR2 SNTAGT. The CDR3 consists of 14 residues. CDR3 sequence: CASSETGVGTEAFF.

V and J are TRBV28 and TRBJ1-5. This CDR3 spans 16 amino acids. The germline CDR1 and CDR2 sequences are MDHEN and SYDVKM. CDR3 sequence: CASSLTSTGSNQPQHF.

The chain combines TRBV11-2 with TRBJ2-2; the TCRdb call, TRBD2, lacks DNA for checking. Germline CDR1 reads SGHAT; CDR2 reads FQNNGV. CDR3 size: 19 residues. CDR3 sequence reads: CASSPWAAGGPPNTGELFF. Filled out from reference TRBV11-2 and TRBJ2-2, the complete variable domain reads EAGVAQSPRYKIIEKRQSVAFWCNPISGHATLYWYQQILGQGPKLLIQFQNNGVVDDSQLPKDRFSAERLKGVDSTLKIQPAKLEDSAVYLCASSPWAAGGPPNTGELFFGEGSRLTVL.